The rows below give T cell receptor beta chains drawn from one sample of a study of beta chain features in type 1 diabetes. Here immunoSEQ multiplex PCR was the method, and the copy in TCRdb shows in-frame clones only, minus some. The sample shows 810,000 or so clones, roughly a sixth of them seen only once. Sequenced input: naive CD4+ T cells from blood. The receptor source for this set is a young woman in good health. CDR3s include the opening cysteine and the closing phenylalanine or tryptophan. D genes are given only for firm matches. Only part of the rows carry a size: once, few, many, or a class if the clone is expanded.

D,size,V,J,CDR3,DNA
.,few,TRBV15,TRBJ2-3,CATSRDVRDPISQYF,TGTGCCACCAGCAGAGATGTTCGCGACCCTATTTCGCAGTATTTT
.,few,TRBV7-3,TRBJ2-1,CASSRLGTYNEQFF,TGTGCCAGCAGCCGCCTTGGAACCTACAATGAGCAGTTCTTC
.,few,TRBV7-9,TRBJ1-4,CASSQTGSVNEKLFF,TGTGCCAGCAGCCAGACAGGCTCCGTCAATGAAAAACTGTTTTTT
.,few,TRBV10-3,TRBJ2-5,CAISATGETQYF,TGTGCCATCAGTGCAACGGGGGAGACCCAGTACTTC
.,.,TRBV6-1,TRBJ2-1,CASSGGRGRTGNEQFF,TGTGCCAGCAGTGGGGGACGGGGGCGTACGGGCAATGAGCAGTTCTTC
TRBD1,.,TRBV7-2,TRBJ2-1,CASSLHGDRGYEQFF,TGTGCCAGCAGCTTACATGGGGACAGGGGTTATGAGCAGTTCTTC
.,.,TRBV11-2,TRBJ2-4,CASSWAENIQYF,TGTGCCAGCAGCTGGGCCGAAAACATTCAGTACTTC
.,.,TRBV7-9,TRBJ2-7,CASSSGWGSSYEQYF,TGTGCCAGCAGCTCCGGGTGGGGCTCTTCCTACGAGCAGTACTTC
.,.,TRBV28,TRBJ2-1,CASSSGGSYNEQFF,TGTGCCAGCAGCTCGGGTGGATCCTACAATGAGCAGTTCTTC
TRBD1,.,TRBV19,TRBJ1-5,CASRHYRGPQPQHF,TGTGCCAGTCGGCACTACAGGGGTCCTCAGCCCCAGCATTTT
.,.,TRBV5-4,TRBJ1-1,CASSLLLGGNTEAFF,TGTGCCAGCAGCTTGCTACTGGGGGGGAACACTGAAGCTTTCTTT
.,.,TRBV7-3,TRBJ2-3,CASSLSGPGDTQYF,TGTGCCAGCAGCTTATCGGGTCCCGGAGATACGCAGTATTTT
.,.,TRBV4-2,TRBJ2-3,CASSQEVGDPTYTQYF,TGTGCCAGCAGCCAAGAGGTGGGAGACCCAACCTATACGCAGTATTTT
.,.,TRBV18,TRBJ1-1,CASSSEENTEAFF,TGTGCCAGCTCAAGTGAAGAGAACACTGAAGCTTTCTTT
.,.,TRBV6-5,TRBJ2-3,CASRLPGSDTQYF,TGTGCCAGCAGGCTTCCGGGGTCAGATACGCAGTATTTT
.,.,TRBV6-6,TRBJ1-1,CASAGHRDTEAFF,TGTGCCAGCGCGGGACACCGGGACACTGAAGCTTTCTTT
.,.,TRBV7-8,TRBJ2-7,CASSRDGPYEQYF,TGTGCCAGCAGCCGGGACGGCCCCTACGAGCAGTACTTC
.,.,TRBV4-3,TRBJ2-7,CASSQAPQGGEQYF,TGCGCCAGCAGCCAAGCCCCACAGGGCGGCGAGCAGTACTTC
.,.,TRBV27,TRBJ1-5,CASSLSSSNQPQHF,TGTGCCAGCAGTTTAAGTTCGAGCAATCAGCCCCAGCATTTT
.,few,TRBV4-2,TRBJ1-3,CASGIVAVGGSSGNTIYF,TGTGCCAGCGGGATCGTGGCCGTGGGGGGCAGCTCTGGAAACACCATATATTTT
.,few,TRBV7-9,TRBJ1-1,CASSLGGRANTEAFF,TGTGCCAGCAGCTTAGGGGGCAGAGCGAACACTGAAGCTTTCTTT
.,few,TRBV11-2,TRBJ1-1,CASSSRGAGTTEAFF,TGTGCCAGCAGCTCCCGGGGGGCCGGAACGACTGAAGCTTTCTTT
TRBD1,.,TRBV6-1,TRBJ1-3,CASSERGTGALYSGNTIYF,TGTGCCAGCAGTGAACGGGGGACAGGCGCATTATACTCTGGAAACACCATATATTTT
.,few,TRBV18,TRBJ1-2,CASSPEERGYTF,TGTGCCAGCTCACCCGAAGAACGTGGCTACACCTTC
TRBD1,.,TRBV19,TRBJ2-7,CASSRQGAYEQYF,TGTGCCAGTAGTAGGCAGGGGGCCTACGAGCAGTACTTC
.,.,TRBV27,TRBJ1-4,CASSLSSGANEKLFF,TGTGCCAGCAGTTTATCCTCGGGGGCTAATGAAAAACTGTTTTTT
TRBD2,few,TRBV29-1,TRBJ2-3,CSAQKRETSADTQYF,TGCAGCGCCCAAAAGCGGGAGACTTCGGCAGATACGCAGTATTTT
TRBD1,.,TRBV7-2,TRBJ1-1,CASSFGTGTEAFF,TGTGCCAGCAGCTTCGGGACAGGGACTGAAGCTTTCTTT
.,.,TRBV2,TRBJ2-1,CASARRGLEQFF,TGTGCCAGCGCTAGGCGAGGCCTTGAGCAGTTCTTC
TRBD2,.,TRBV4-2,TRBJ2-7,CASSQAGGIYEQYF,TGTGCCAGCAGCCAAGCGGGAGGGATCTACGAGCAGTACTTC
TRBD1,.,TRBV18,TRBJ1-2,CASSPIPGTGAYGYTF,TGTGCCAGCTCACCTATTCCCGGGACAGGGGCCTATGGCTACACCTTC
.,few,TRBV2,TRBJ2-1,CASSVGGGQFF,TGTGCCAGCAGTGTTGGTGGGGGGCAGTTCTTC
TRBD2,few,TRBV9,TRBJ2-1,CASSVSSGRSDEQFF,TGTGCCAGCAGCGTATCTAGCGGGAGGTCGGATGAGCAGTTCTTC
.,.,TRBV5-4,TRBJ2-1,CASSLRRDEQFF,TGTGCCAGCAGCCTAAGAAGGGATGAGCAGTTCTTC
.,.,TRBV5-1,TRBJ2-2,CASSLVEGYTGELFF,TGCGCCAGCAGCTTAGTCGAAGGCTACACCGGGGAGCTGTTTTTT
.,few,TRBV6-1,TRBJ2-5,CASSEALGGVEETQYF,TGTGCCAGCAGTGAAGCGCTGGGGGGTGTAGAAGAGACCCAGTACTTC
TRBD2,few,TRBV6-5,TRBJ2-1,CASSSELAGNNEQFF,TGTGCCAGCAGTTCCGAACTAGCGGGGAACAATGAGCAGTTCTTC
.,.,TRBV18,TRBJ2-1,CASSYNLPRLSYNEQFF,TGTGCCAGCTCATATAATTTACCGAGACTGTCCTACAATGAGCAGTTCTTC
TRBD1,.,TRBV19,TRBJ1-5,CASRLQGAADQPQHF,TGTGCCAGTAGACTACAGGGGGCTGCCGATCAGCCCCAGCATTTT
.,few,TRBV28,TRBJ2-5,CASSLMETQYF,TGTGCCAGCAGTTTAATGGAGACCCAGTACTTC
.,.,TRBV5-1,TRBJ2-1,CASSTDLANEQFF,TGCGCCAGCAGCACCGATCTAGCGAATGAGCAGTTCTTC
TRBD1,.,TRBV4-3,TRBJ2-2,CASSPTGADGELFF,TGCGCCAGCAGCCCGACAGGGGCGGACGGGGAGCTGTTTTTT
TRBD2,.,TRBV4-2,TRBJ2-1,CASNQRVLAGNNEQFF,TGTGCCAGCAACCAAAGGGTTCTAGCGGGGAACAATGAGCAGTTCTTC
.,few,TRBV29-1,TRBJ2-7,CSVLPMEGYEQYF,TGCAGCGTCCTCCCTATGGAGGGATACGAGCAGTACTTC
.,few,TRBV19,TRBJ2-1,CASSIWGSNEQFF,TGTGCCAGTAGTATCTGGGGTAGTAATGAGCAGTTCTTC
TRBD2,.,TRBV15,TRBJ2-3,CATRLLGLAGGPDTQYF,TGTGCCACCAGACTCCTAGGACTAGCGGGAGGGCCAGATACGCAGTATTTT
TRBD2,.,TRBV6-5,TRBJ2-7,CASSIGLAGAPYF,TGTGCCAGCAGTATAGGACTAGCGGGAGCCCCGTACTTC
TRBD1,few,TRBV7-2,TRBJ2-1,CASSLTSRQGALDEQFF,TGTGCCAGCAGCTTAACCTCCCGACAGGGGGCGTTGGATGAGCAGTTCTTC
.,.,TRBV7-9,TRBJ2-7,CASSFQGGRYEQYF,TGTGCCAGCAGCTTTCAGGGTGGAAGGTACGAGCAGTACTTC
.,few,TRBV7-2,TRBJ2-7,CASSLGLTPSYEQYF,TGTGCCAGCAGCCTGGGGCTAACCCCTTCCTACGAGCAGTACTTC
.,few,TRBV25-1,TRBJ1-4,CASSRGHTDEKLFF,TGTGCCAGTTCTAGAGGACATACAGATGAAAAACTGTTTTTT
.,.,TRBV10-3,TRBJ2-7,CATRKADGTYEQYF,TGTGCCACACGGAAGGCAGACGGCACCTACGAGCAGTACTTC
.,.,TRBV5-8,TRBJ2-2,CASSLGGTSFPPGELFF,TGTGCCAGCAGCTTGGGGGGCACTAGCTTCCCCCCCGGGGAGCTGTTTTTT
TRBD2,.,TRBV29-1,TRBJ2-7,CSVEILAGGAGAYEQYF,TGCAGCGTTGAGATCCTAGCGGGAGGGGCCGGGGCGTACGAGCAGTACTTC
.,.,TRBV7-2,TRBJ2-1,CASSLVLGLSYNEQFF,TGTGCCAGCAGCTTAGTTCTGGGGCTCTCCTACAATGAGCAGTTCTTC
.,.,TRBV2,TRBJ2-1,CASSRGRGYNEQFF,TGTGCCAGCTCCCGGGGGAGAGGGTACAATGAGCAGTTCTTC
.,.,TRBV4-2,TRBJ2-1,CASSRPDAGYNEQFF,TGTGCCAGCAGCCGCCCCGACGCGGGATACAATGAGCAGTTCTTC